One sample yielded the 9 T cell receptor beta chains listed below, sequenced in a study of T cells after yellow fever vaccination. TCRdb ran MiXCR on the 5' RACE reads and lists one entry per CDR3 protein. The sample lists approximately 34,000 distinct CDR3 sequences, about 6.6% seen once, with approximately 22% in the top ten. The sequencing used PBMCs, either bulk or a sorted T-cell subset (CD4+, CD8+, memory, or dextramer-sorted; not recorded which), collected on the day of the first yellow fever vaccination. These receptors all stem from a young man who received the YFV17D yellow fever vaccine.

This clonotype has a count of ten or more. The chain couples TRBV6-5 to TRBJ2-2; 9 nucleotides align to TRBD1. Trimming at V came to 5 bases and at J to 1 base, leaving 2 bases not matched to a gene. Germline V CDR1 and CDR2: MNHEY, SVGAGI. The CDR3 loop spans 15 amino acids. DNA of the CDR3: TGTGCCAGCAGTCGACAGGGGGTGAACACCGGGGAGCTGTTTTTT. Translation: CASSRQGVNTGELFF.

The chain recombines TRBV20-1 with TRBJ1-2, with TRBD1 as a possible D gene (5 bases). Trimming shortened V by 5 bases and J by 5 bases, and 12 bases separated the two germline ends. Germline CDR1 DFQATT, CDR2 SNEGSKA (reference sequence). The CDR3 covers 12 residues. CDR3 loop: CSAGDGRYGYTF. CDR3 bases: TGCAGTGCTGGGGACGGCCGTTATGGCTACACCTTC.

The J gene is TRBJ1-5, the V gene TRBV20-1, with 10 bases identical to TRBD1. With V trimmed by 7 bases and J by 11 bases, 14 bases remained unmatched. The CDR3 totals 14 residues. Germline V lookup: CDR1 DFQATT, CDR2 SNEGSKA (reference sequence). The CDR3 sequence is CSVLDRGLSRTQHF. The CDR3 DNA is TGCAGTGTCTTAGACAGGGGGCTAAGCAGGACCCAGCATTTT.

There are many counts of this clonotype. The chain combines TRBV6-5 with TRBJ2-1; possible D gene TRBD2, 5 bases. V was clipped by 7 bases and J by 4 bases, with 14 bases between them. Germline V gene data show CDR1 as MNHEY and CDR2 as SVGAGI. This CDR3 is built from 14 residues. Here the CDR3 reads CASTPSTGYNEQFF. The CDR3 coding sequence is TGTGCCAGCACCCCAAGTACGGGATACAATGAGCAGTTCTTC.

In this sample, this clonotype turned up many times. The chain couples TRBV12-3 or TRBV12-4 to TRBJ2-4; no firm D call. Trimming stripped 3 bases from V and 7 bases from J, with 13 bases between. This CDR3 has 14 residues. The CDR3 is CASSLGLEYNIQYF. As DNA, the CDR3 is TGTGCCAGCAGTTTGGGCCTCGAGTATAACATTCAGTACTTC.

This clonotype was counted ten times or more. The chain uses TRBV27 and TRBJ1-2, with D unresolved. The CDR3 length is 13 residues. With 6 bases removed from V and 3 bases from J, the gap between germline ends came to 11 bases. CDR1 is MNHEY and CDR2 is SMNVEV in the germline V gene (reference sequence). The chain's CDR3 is CASSHGLYYGYTF. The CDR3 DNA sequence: TGTGCCAGCAGCCATGGACTTTACTATGGCTACACCTTC.

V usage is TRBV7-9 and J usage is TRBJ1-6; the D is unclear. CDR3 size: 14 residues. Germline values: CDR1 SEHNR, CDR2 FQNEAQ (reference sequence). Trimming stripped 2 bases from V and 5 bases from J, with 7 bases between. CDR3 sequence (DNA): TGTGCCAGCAGCTTAAGCAGTAATAATTCACCCCTCCACTTT. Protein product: CASSLSSNNSPLHF.

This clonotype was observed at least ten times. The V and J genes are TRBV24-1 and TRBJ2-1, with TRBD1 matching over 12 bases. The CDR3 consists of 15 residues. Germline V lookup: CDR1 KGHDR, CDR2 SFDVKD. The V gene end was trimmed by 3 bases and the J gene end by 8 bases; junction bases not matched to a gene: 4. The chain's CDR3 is CATSDPGTGGDEQFF. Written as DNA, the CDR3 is TGTGCCACCAGTGATCCCGGGACAGGGGGCGATGAGCAGTTCTTC.

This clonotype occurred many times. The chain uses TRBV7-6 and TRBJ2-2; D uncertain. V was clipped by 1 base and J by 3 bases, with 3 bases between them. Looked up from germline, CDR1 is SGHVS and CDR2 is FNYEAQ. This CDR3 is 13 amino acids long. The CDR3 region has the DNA TGTGCCAGCAGCTTAGGGGACACCGGGGAGCTGTTTTTT. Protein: CASSLGDTGELFF.